The entry below gives a single T cell receptor beta chain sequence along with its context. Its antigen is not known. The data belong to a study of monozygotic twins with inflammatory bowel disease. This CDR3 contains 16 residues. CDR1 is DFQATT, CDR2 SNEGSKA, per germline (reference sequence). The authors made each sample's cDNA in eight separate reactions. UMIs incorporating a 6-nucleotide sample barcode were appended by means of template switching. For each CDR3 protein, TCRdb gives one entry from its re-call of the 5' RACE reads, without DNA. This sample's table has around 410,000 distinct CDR3 sequences. General study findings and limits: Fewer shared clonotypes with others were found in IBD patients than in healthy twins, especially with disease activity.

Material: blood. The chain joins TRBV20-1 to TRBJ1-6; absent DNA, TCRdb's TRBD1 call cannot be checked. This receptor was taken from a human donor with ulcerative colitis or Crohn's disease, or a healthy co-twin of an affected twin (not recorded which). CDR3 region: CSARDGTGGRNSPLHF.